The clone carrying this T cell receptor beta chain was picked up a small number of times. This specimen comes from a study of blood T cell repertoires in COVID-19. Grouping used clinical history reported by participants in a survey and questionnaire. Some clones are missing from TCRdb's copy, which holds only in-frame ones; the method was immunoSEQ multiplex PCR. The sample lists roughly 200,000 clones; 75% to 90% were seen once. Germline CDR1 and CDR2: SGDLS and YYNGEE. V shed 0 bases, J shed 2 bases, and the junction held 3 bases outside the gene matches. This CDR3 contains 15 residues. The receptor comes from a man in his forties who had recovered from COVID-19. The sequencing sample was made of PBMCs or T cells enriched from blood (not recorded which). The chain joins TRBV9 to TRBJ2-3; 7 positions agree with TRBD2. The CDR3 spells CASSVASGNTDTQYF. DNA for the CDR3: TGTGCCAGCAGCGTAGCGAGCGGGAACACAGATACGCAGTATTTT.